Each of the 30 T cell receptor beta chains below was sequenced from the same sample in a study of T cell changes during pregnancy in multiple sclerosis. Using immunoSEQ multiplex PCR, the repertoire was profiled, and TCRdb retains in-frame clones only, with some absent. The table shows about 44,000 clones, with just under 95% occurring only once. This sample comprised CD4+ T cells from peripheral blood mononuclear cells, obtained in the first trimester of pregnancy. The receptor set was obtained from a female donor with multiple sclerosis, enrolled in a pregnancy study.

This sequence joins TRBV28 and TRBJ1-2; 7 nucleotides agree with TRBD1. Trimming removed 5 bases from V and 8 bases from J; junction bases left unmatched: 8. From germline, CDR1 is MDHEN and CDR2 SYDVKM. This CDR3 has 13 residues. CDR3 nucleotides: TGTGCCAGCAGTATTACAGGGGTGAGGGGCTACACCTTC. Protein: CASSITGVRGYTF.

This clone was seen only a few times. This rearrangement joins TRBV28 to TRBJ1-1, with D maybe TRBD1 (6 bases). Germline V lookup: CDR1 MDHEN, CDR2 SYDVKM. The V and J ends lost 11 bases and 12 bases respectively, with 22 bases between them. The CDR3 extends over 12 amino acids. The CDR3 region is CAASREGDKSFF. Written as DNA, the CDR3 is TGTGCCGCTTCCCGGGAGGGGGACAAGTCTTTCTTT.

The chain recombines TRBV14 with TRBJ1-2; D is ambiguous. Trimming removed 0 bases from V and 7 bases from J, with 9 bases in between. The CDR3 is made up of 13 amino acids. Germline CDR1 reads SGHDN; CDR2 reads FVKESK. The CDR3: CASSQDYGSGYTF. The DNA for the CDR3 is TGTGCCAGCAGCCAAGATTACGGTAGTGGCTACACCTTC.

The table lists this clone with a count of one. The chain joins TRBV4-2 to TRBJ1-2; 7 nucleotides align to TRBD1. After removal of 1 base from V and 4 bases from J, the junction contained 3 bases not matched to a gene. The CDR3 is made up of 14 amino acids. CDR1 LGHNA and CDR2 YNFKEQ come from the germline V gene. The CDR3 reads CASSQVGDSYGYTF. The CDR3 DNA sequence: TGTGCCAGCAGCCAAGTTGGGGACAGCTATGGCTACACCTTC.

V and J are TRBV28 and TRBJ1-4; 7 bases line up with TRBD1. The CDR3 contains 14 residues. Germline trimming cut 6 bases from V and 7 bases from J; bases unmatched to any gene: 8. Germline V gene data show CDR1 as MDHEN and CDR2 as SYDVKM. The CDR3 loop reads CASSRQGWGEKLFF. DNA for the CDR3: TGTGCCAGCAGCAGACAGGGCTGGGGTGAAAAACTGTTTTTT.

The CDR3 DNA sequence: TGTGCCAGCAGCGAAGGGGAACGGTACTATGGCTACACCTTC. Encoded protein: CASSEGERYYGYTF. The V and J genes are TRBV5-4 and TRBJ1-2; possible D gene TRBD1, 5 bases. The CDR3 extends over 14 amino acids. With 4 bases removed from V and 3 bases from J, the gap between germline ends came to 13 bases. CDR1 is SGHNT, CDR2 YYREEE, per germline (reference sequence).

The DNA of the CDR3 is TGCGCCAGCAGCTTACAACAGGGCAACACCGGGGAGCTGTTTTTT. Translation gives CASSLQQGNTGELFF. V gene TRBV5-1 combines with J gene TRBJ2-2; tentative D call: TRBD1 (6 bases). The CDR3 length is 15 residues. Trimming left V 2 bases short and J 2 bases short, with 10 bases between. In germline, CDR1 is SGHRS, CDR2 YFSETQ.

This clone was counted between two and nine times. The chain employs TRBV5-3 and TRBJ2-5, with TRBD1 matching over 7 bases. TRBV5-3 is assigned to the ORF class and has an uncertain function. The CDR3 is 15 amino acids. The J segment lost 5 bases and the V segment lost 3 bases, leaving 10 bases of the junction unmatched. CDR3 in amino acids: CARSCRDREWETQYF. In DNA form, the CDR3 reads TGTGCCAGAAGCTGCCGGGACAGAGAGTGGGAGACCCAGTACTTC.

This clone was counted a single time. The chain combines TRBV7-6 with TRBJ2-7, with 7 bases that match TRBD2. The CDR3 is 17 residues long. After removal of 1 base from V and 3 bases from J, the junction contained 12 bases not matched to a gene. Germline V gene data show CDR1 as SGHVS and CDR2 as FNYEAQ. The DNA of the CDR3 is TGTGCCAGCAGCTTAGGGGGGGGAATTACTGAAAGCTACGAGCAGTACTTC. Amino acids: CASSLGGGITESYEQYF.

This chain uses TRBV6-5 with TRBJ2-7; 9 positions agree with TRBD2. Looked up from germline, CDR1 is MNHEY and CDR2 is SVGAGI. Trimming cost V 2 bases and J 5 bases; bases outside gene matches: 4. The CDR3 length is 14 residues. Here the CDR3 DNA reads TGTGCCAGCAGTTACCTGGCTAGCGGGAACGAGCAGTACTTC. Its translation is CASSYLASGNEQYF.

The J gene is TRBJ2-5, the V gene TRBV5-6, with D hard to call. The V gene's germline CDR1 is SGHDT and CDR2 YYEEEE. The CDR3 loop spans 13 amino acids. The germline V and J ends were trimmed by 1 base and 0 bases, with 4 bases remaining between them. The CDR3 region has the DNA TGTGCCAGCAGCTTGACAGACCAAGAGACCCAGTACTTC. Residues: CASSLTDQETQYF.

V gene TRBV5-4 combines with J gene TRBJ2-3; no clear D. This CDR3 has 11 residues. V was cut by 4 bases and J by 4 bases, with 4 bases left in between. Germline-derived CDR1 and CDR2 are SGHNT and YYREEE (reference sequence). In nucleotides, the CDR3 is TGTGCCAGCAGCCGGGCAGATACGCAGTATTTT. It yields the protein CASSRADTQYF.

The chain recombines TRBV5-1 with TRBJ2-3, with D possibly TRBD2 on 6 matching bases. This CDR3 is built from 14 residues. The ends were cut back, 0 bases at V and 2 bases at J, with 7 bases in the middle. Germline CDR1 reads SGHRS; CDR2 reads YFSETQ. CDR3 sequence (DNA): TGCGCCAGCAGCTTGGCGGGAGCCACAGATACGCAGTATTTT. Residues: CASSLAGATDTQYF.

The gene calls are TRBV28 and TRBJ2-7, with a possible D match to TRBD2 (6 bases). The V and J ends lost 3 bases and 5 bases respectively, with 14 bases between them. The CDR3 extends over 14 amino acids. CDR1 is MDHEN and CDR2 is SYDVKM in the germline V gene. Written as DNA, the CDR3 is TGTGCCAGCAGTTTCGCGGGGCTTAAGAACGAGCAGTACTTC. It specifies CASSFAGLKNEQYF. Based on the CDR3 plus reference TRBV28 and TRBJ2-7, the full variable domain is DVKVTQSSRYLVKRTGEKVFLECVQDMDHENMFWYRQDPGLGLRLIYFSYDVKMKEKGDIPEGYSVSREKKERFSLILESASTNQTSMYLCASSFAGLKNEQYFGPGTRLTVT.

The rearrangement uses TRBV28 and TRBJ1-1; D is possibly TRBD1 (5 bases). The CDR3 loop spans 15 amino acids. Trimming removed 1 base at V and 6 bases at J, with 15 bases between. CDR1 MDHEN and CDR2 SYDVKM come from the germline V gene. The CDR3 nucleotides are TGTGCCAGCAGTTTATTGGACAACAGAAGGTCTGAAGCTTTCTTT. Its protein is CASSLLDNRRSEAFF.

The gene calls are TRBV7-2 and TRBJ2-2; the D gene is possibly TRBD1 (5 bases). Germline CDR1 is SGHTA and CDR2 is FQGNSA. This CDR3 contains 14 residues. V was clipped by 6 bases and J by 3 bases, with 11 bases between them. CDR3 loop: CASSPGYHTGELFF. The CDR3 DNA reads TGTGCCAGCAGTCCAGGGTATCACACCGGGGAGCTGTTTTTT.

This chain joins TRBV28 and TRBJ2-7, with 10 bases matching TRBD1. The germline gives CDR1 MDHEN, CDR2 SYDVKM. The CDR3 is 15 residues long. V was clipped by 4 bases and J by 3 bases; unmatched bases: 6. The chain's CDR3 is CASSSLTGGIYEQYF. The CDR3, as DNA: TGTGCCAGCAGTTCCCTGACAGGGGGCATCTACGAGCAGTACTTC.

The chain employs TRBV5-1 and TRBJ2-2, with unresolved D. Trimming removed 2 bases from V and 6 bases from J, with 14 bases in between. Germline CDR1 reads SGHRS; CDR2 reads YFSETQ. The CDR3 has 15 residues. CDR3 DNA sequence: TGCGCCAGCAGCTTTACTAAGAACACCGCCGGGGAGCTGTTTTTT. Its protein is CASSFTKNTAGELFF.

The CDR3 DNA reads as TGCGCCAGCAGCTTGACGGGAGTTCCGAACACCGGGGAGCTGTTTTTT. Translated, it gives CASSLTGVPNTGELFF. The genes are TRBV5-1 and TRBJ2-2; a weak D match, TRBD2 (6 bases). The CDR3 sequence is 16 residues long. V lost 1 base to trimming and J lost 0 bases, with 10 bases between them. In germline, CDR1 is SGHRS, CDR2 YFSETQ.

The J gene is TRBJ1-2, the V gene TRBV28; D gene ambiguous. V was trimmed by 8 bases and J by 7 bases, leaving 8 bases between them. The length of the CDR3 is 10 residues. The germline gives CDR1 MDHEN, CDR2 SYDVKM. The CDR3 region is CASGDFGYTF. The CDR3 nucleotides read TGTGCCAGCGGAGACTTTGGCTACACCTTC.

This clone was counted between two and nine times. The chain employs TRBV20-1 and TRBJ1-1; D unclear. Germline V CDR1 and CDR2: DFQATT, SNEGSKA (reference sequence). Trimming stripped 5 bases from V and 3 bases from J, with 7 bases between. The CDR3 consists of 11 residues. CDR3 sequence: CSAVGHTEAFF. The DNA of the CDR3 is TGCAGTGCTGTGGGCCACACTGAAGCTTTCTTT.

The V call is TRBV7-9, the J call TRBJ2-2; a possible D gene is TRBD1 (5 bases). CDR1 is SEHNR and CDR2 is FQNEAQ in the germline V gene (reference sequence). This CDR3 has 15 amino acids. The V gene lost 8 bases and the J gene lost 0 bases, with 13 bases spanning the gap. The CDR3 DNA sequence: TGTGCCAGCGAACTTGGGGCTACGAACACCGGGGAGCTGTTTTTT. Translated: CASELGATNTGELFF.

This clone has more than one count but fewer than ten. This chain joins TRBV25-1 and TRBJ1-2, with D perhaps TRBD1 (5 bases). V was trimmed by 5 bases and J by 6 bases, leaving 16 bases between them. The germline V gene encodes CDR1 MGHDK and CDR2 SYGVNS. The CDR3 totals 14 residues. CDR3 nucleotide sequence: TGTGCCAGCAGTATAAGCACAGGAAGACATGGCTACACCTTC. Translation gives CASSISTGRHGYTF.

V and J are TRBV19 and TRBJ1-4; D may be TRBD1 (6 bases). Trimming took 7 bases from V and 3 from J, leaving 15 bases between them. Germline assignment: CDR1 LNHDA and CDR2 SQIVND (reference sequence). The CDR3 is 15 residues long. CDR3 nucleotides: TGTGCCAGTAATCCAACAGGGAGGGCTAATGAAAAACTGTTTTTT. It is translated as CASNPTGRANEKLFF. The variable domain in full, with the rest retrieved from reference TRBV19 and TRBJ1-4, is DGGITQSPKYLFRKEGQNVTLSCEQNLNHDAMYWYRQDPGQGLRLIYYSQIVNDFQKGDIAEGYSVSREKKESFPLTVTSAQKNPTAFYLCASNPTGRANEKLFFGSGTQLSVL.

This sequence joins TRBV14 and TRBJ2-7, with D possibly matching TRBD1 (5 bases). This CDR3 spans 13 amino acids. Between the trimmed V and J ends, which lost 4 bases and 6 bases, there was a span of 13 bases. Looked up from germline, CDR1 is SGHDN and CDR2 is FVKESK. The CDR3 coding sequence is TGTGCCAGCAGCCCCAATTGGCAGGGCGAGCAGTACTTC. This translates into CASSPNWQGEQYF.

This clone has a single count. The CDR3 is CASSQGRRMGRAFF. The CDR3, as DNA: TGCGCCAGCAGCCAAGGCCGGCGAATGGGGCGAGCTTTCTTT. The chain is built from TRBV4-3 and TRBJ1-1; TRBD1 might be the D (5 bases). The CDR3 runs 14 residues. Trimming left V 1 base short and J 10 bases short, with 16 bases between. Germline values: CDR1 LGHNA, CDR2 YSLEER.

The J gene is TRBJ2-2, the V gene TRBV9; D unresolved. Germline V gene data show CDR1 as SGDLS and CDR2 as YYNGEE. CDR3 length: 11 residues. V lost 4 bases and J 7 bases, leaving 5 bases between the germline ends. CDR3 region: CASSTRGELFF. Here the CDR3 DNA reads TGTGCCAGCAGCACTCGCGGGGAGCTGTTTTTT.

This chain joins TRBV21-1 and TRBJ1-5; the table gives TRBD1 as D, unverified against the DNA. TRBV21-1 is designated a pseudogene. The CDR3 is 17 amino acids. In DNA form, the CDR3 reads TGTGCCAGCAGCAATCGACAGGGGCCATTGGGCAATCAGCCCCAGCATTTT. The encoded protein is CASSNRQGPLGNQPQHF.

The rearrangement uses TRBV28 and TRBJ2-1, with 7 bases that match TRBD2. V was pared by 2 bases and J by 12 bases, with 10 bases of the junction left unmatched. The germline V gene has CDR1 MDHEN and CDR2 SYDVKM. The CDR3 is made up of 14 amino acids. CDR3 sequence: CASSLGAGPLGQFF. CDR3 in DNA: TGTGCCAGCAGTTTAGGAGCGGGACCTCTGGGGCAGTTCTTC.

This clone was seen only once. J is TRBJ1-1 and V is TRBV28, with 9 positions matching TRBD1. CDR3 length: 14 residues. V lost 5 bases, J lost 1 base, and 2 bases stayed unmatched. Germline V gene data show CDR1 as MDHEN and CDR2 as SYDVKM. This CDR3 is CASSPDRGNTEAFF. Here the CDR3 DNA reads TGTGCCAGCAGTCCGGACAGGGGGAACACTGAAGCTTTCTTT.